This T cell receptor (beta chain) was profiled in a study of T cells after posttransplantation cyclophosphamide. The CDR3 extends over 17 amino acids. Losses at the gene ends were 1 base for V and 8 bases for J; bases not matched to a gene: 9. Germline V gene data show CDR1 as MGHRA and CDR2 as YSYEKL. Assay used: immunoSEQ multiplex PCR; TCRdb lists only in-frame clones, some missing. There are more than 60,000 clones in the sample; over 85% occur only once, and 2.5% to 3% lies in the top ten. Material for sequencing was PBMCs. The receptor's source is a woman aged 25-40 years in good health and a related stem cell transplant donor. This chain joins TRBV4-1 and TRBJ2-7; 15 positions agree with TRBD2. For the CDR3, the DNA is TGCGCCAGCAGCCAAGGGGCGAGGACTAGCGGGGGGGGAAAGCAGTACTTC. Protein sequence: CASSQGARTSGGGKQYF.